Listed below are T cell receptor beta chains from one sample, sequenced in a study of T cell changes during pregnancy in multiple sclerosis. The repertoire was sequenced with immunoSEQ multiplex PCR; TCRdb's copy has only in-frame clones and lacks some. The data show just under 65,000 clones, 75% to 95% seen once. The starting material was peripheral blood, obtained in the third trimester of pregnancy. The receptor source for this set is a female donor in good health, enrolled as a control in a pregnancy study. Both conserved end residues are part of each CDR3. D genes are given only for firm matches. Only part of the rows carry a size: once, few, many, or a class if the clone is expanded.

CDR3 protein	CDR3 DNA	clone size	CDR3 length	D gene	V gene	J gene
CASSPPRGGTMNTEAFF	TGTGCCAGCTCACCCCCCCGGGGCGGGACCATGAACACTGAAGCTTTCTTT	.	17	.	TRBV18	TRBJ1-1
CASSAGPQADTQYF	TGTGCCAGCAGTGCGGGTCCCCAAGCGGATACGCAGTATTTT	.	14	.	TRBV6-4	TRBJ2-3
CASSPPGARSPEAFF	TGTGCCAGCAGCCCTCCGGGAGCCAGGTCCCCGGAAGCTTTCTTT	.	15	.	TRBV7-9	TRBJ1-1
CASSFLRTGTGGTEAFF	TGCGCCAGCAGCTTCTTAAGGACCGGGACAGGGGGCACTGAAGCTTTCTTT	.	17	TRBD1	TRBV5-1	TRBJ1-1
CASIPRGKNTEAFF	TGTGCCAGCATCCCCAGGGGCAAGAACACTGAAGCTTTCTTT	.	14	.	TRBV7-9	TRBJ1-1
CASSEGTGRPDTQYF	TGTGCCAGCAGTGAAGGGACAGGCCGCCCAGATACGCAGTATTTT	.	15	TRBD1	TRBV6-1	TRBJ2-3
CASSVEQGWGNTIYF	TGTGCCAGCAGCGTAGAGCAGGGATGGGGAAACACCATATATTTT	.	15	.	TRBV9	TRBJ1-3
CASSWIAGLQETQYF	TGTGCCAGCAGCTGGATAGCGGGCCTACAAGAGACCCAGTACTTC	.	15	TRBD2	TRBV7-2	TRBJ2-5
CASGPGTGETEAFF	TGTGCTAGTGGTCCGGGGACAGGGGAGACTGAAGCTTTCTTT	.	14	TRBD1	TRBV12-5	TRBJ1-1
CASSQGTLLSTEAFF	TGCGCCAGCAGCCAAGGCACCCTGCTATCCACTGAAGCTTTCTTT	few	15	.	TRBV4-1	TRBJ1-1
CASSDEGSEYQETQYF	TGTGCCAGCAGTGACGAAGGCAGCGAGTACCAAGAGACCCAGTACTTC	.	16	.	TRBV6-4	TRBJ2-5
CASSSSPGLYGYTF	TGTGCCAGCAGTTCCTCTCCTGGACTCTATGGCTACACCTTC	.	14	.	TRBV28	TRBJ1-2
CASSPLGTGSPVYEQYF	TGTGCCAGCTCACCATTGGGAACAGGCTCGCCAGTCTACGAGCAGTACTTC	.	17	.	TRBV18	TRBJ2-7
CASTRGQDTDTQYF	TGCGCCAGCACCCGAGGACAGGATACAGATACGCAGTATTTT	.	14	TRBD1	TRBV5-1	TRBJ2-3
CASSGQISGTENNEQFF	TGCGCCAGCAGTGGGCAAATATCGGGGACAGAGAACAATGAGCAGTTCTTC	.	17	TRBD1	TRBV10-1	TRBJ2-1
CASSQEAEYNEQFF	TGTGCCAGCAGCCAAGAGGCGGAATACAATGAGCAGTTCTTC	.	14	.	TRBV6-4	TRBJ2-1
CASSWSLYEQFF	TGTGCCAGCAGCTGGTCCCTATATGAGCAGTTCTTC	.	12	.	TRBV5-6	TRBJ2-1
CASSQGDSPYNEQFF	TGTGCCAGCAGCCAGGGGGACAGCCCATACAATGAGCAGTTCTTC	.	15	TRBD1	TRBV7-9	TRBJ2-1
CASSPRTSYEQYF	TGTGCCAGCAGTCCCCGGACATCCTACGAGCAGTACTTC	.	13	.	TRBV28	TRBJ2-7
CATSGRQGSTRGEAFF	TGTGCCACCAGCGGAAGACAGGGGTCCACAAGAGGTGAAGCTTTCTTT	.	16	TRBD1	TRBV15	TRBJ1-1
CASTGGRTSGRGTGELFF	TGCGCCAGCACTGGTGGGAGGACTAGCGGGAGGGGGACCGGGGAGCTGTTTTTT	.	18	TRBD2	TRBV4-1	TRBJ2-2
CASSFLGTGNQPQHF	TGTGCCAGCAGCTTTTTGGGGACAGGGAATCAGCCCCAGCATTTT	.	15	TRBD1	TRBV7-8	TRBJ1-5
CAISVSRGETQYF	TGTGCCATCAGTGTAAGTCGGGGAGAGACCCAGTACTTC	.	13	.	TRBV10-3	TRBJ2-5
CASNKRSNTEAFF	TGTGCCAGCAATAAGAGGAGTAACACTGAAGCTTTCTTT	.	13	.	TRBV7-2	TRBJ1-1
CASRLAGKGSYNEQFF	TGTGCCAGCAGGCTAGCGGGAAAGGGCTCCTACAATGAGCAGTTCTTC	once	16	TRBD2	TRBV5-6	TRBJ2-1
CASSELAASYEQYF	TGTGCCAGCAGTGAACTAGCGGCCTCCTACGAGCAGTACTTC	.	14	TRBD2	TRBV2	TRBJ2-7
CASSIFGQDSYNSPLHF	TGTGCCAGTAGTATATTTGGACAGGACTCCTATAATTCACCCCTCCACTTT	.	17	TRBD1	TRBV19	TRBJ1-6
CASSESAGGYEQYF	TGTGCCAGCAGTGAATCAGCGGGAGGCTACGAGCAGTACTTC	.	14	TRBD2	TRBV6-1	TRBJ2-7
CASSLAGGRSPLHF	TGTGCCAGCAGCTTAGCAGGGGGTCGTTCACCCCTCCACTTT	.	14	.	TRBV7-6	TRBJ1-6
CASKLTDGRITDTQYF	TGCGCCAGCAAATTAACGGATGGGAGAATCACAGATACGCAGTATTTT	.	16	.	TRBV5-1	TRBJ2-3
CASSEAAGGSGEQFF	TGTGCCAGCAGTGAGGCGGCGGGGGGAAGCGGTGAGCAGTTCTTC	.	15	TRBD2	TRBV6-4	TRBJ2-1
CASSLVGGGPTNEKLFF	TGTGCCAGCAGCTTAGTCGGGGGGGGGCCAACTAATGAAAAACTGTTTTTT	.	17	.	TRBV7-8	TRBJ1-4
CASSQEPGTGDYEQYF	TGTGCCAGCAGCCAAGAGCCCGGGACAGGGGACTACGAGCAGTACTTC	.	16	TRBD1	TRBV4-2	TRBJ2-7
CASSFGGYGEKLFF	TGTGCCAGCAGCTTTGGCGGATACGGGGAAAAACTGTTTTTT	.	14	.	TRBV5-6	TRBJ1-4
CASSSLRGGSRETQYF	TGTGCCAGCAGTTCTTTGAGGGGGGGATCACGAGAGACCCAGTACTTC	.	16	.	TRBV6-5	TRBJ2-5
CASSSDSSVGGYTF	TGTGCCAGCAGCTCCGACAGTTCGGTGGGTGGCTACACCTTC	.	14	.	TRBV7-2	TRBJ1-2
CATSRENRDGYTF	TGTGCCACCAGCAGAGAAAACAGGGATGGCTACACCTTC	.	13	.	TRBV15	TRBJ1-2
CASSPEVYTEAFF	TGTGCCAGCAGCCCAGAGGTTTACACTGAAGCTTTCTTT	.	13	.	TRBV5-4	TRBJ1-1
CASSFSGYQETQYF	TGTGCCAGCAGCTTTAGCGGGTACCAAGAGACCCAGTACTTC	.	14	TRBD2	TRBV5-6	TRBJ2-5
CASSRWGLAASTDTQYF	TGTGCCAGCAGCCGTTGGGGACTAGCGGCTAGCACAGATACGCAGTATTTT	.	17	TRBD2	TRBV5-6	TRBJ2-3
CASTGTSGSHEQFF	TGTGCCAGCACTGGGACTAGCGGGAGTCATGAGCAGTTCTTC	.	14	TRBD2	TRBV27	TRBJ2-1
CASRPGGVMNTEAFF	TGTGCCAGCAGACCCGGAGGGGTAATGAACACTGAAGCTTTCTTT	.	15	.	TRBV6-5	TRBJ1-1
CAWSIGGGAFF	TGTGCCTGGAGTATCGGGGGGGGAGCTTTCTTT	once	11	.	TRBV30	TRBJ1-1
CASSRQGTNYGYTF	TGCGCCAGCAGCCGACAGGGGACTAACTATGGCTACACCTTC	.	14	TRBD1	TRBV5-1	TRBJ1-2
CASSQGQGAGYEQYF	TGCGCCAGCAGCCAAGGACAGGGGGCTGGCTACGAGCAGTACTTC	.	15	TRBD1	TRBV4-1	TRBJ2-7
CASSSKMSGYTF	TGTGCCAGTAGCTCTAAGATGTCTGGCTACACCTTC	once	12	.	TRBV19	TRBJ1-2
CASSLGGVAYGYTF	TGTGCCAGCAGTTTGGGAGGGGTTGCCTATGGCTACACCTTC	.	14	.	TRBV28	TRBJ1-2
CASSQSSAESSYEQYF	TGTGCCAGCAGCCAAAGTAGCGCGGAAAGCTCCTACGAGCAGTACTTC	.	16	.	TRBV4-2	TRBJ2-7
CASSLYGQGLYEQYF	TGTGCCAGCAGCTTGTATGGACAGGGACTCTACGAGCAGTACTTC	.	15	TRBD1	TRBV5-5	TRBJ2-7
CASSPLPQGRGTEAFF	TGTGCCAGCTCACCCCTGCCTCAGGGAAGGGGCACTGAAGCTTTCTTT	.	16	.	TRBV18	TRBJ1-1
CASSPALAELSYNEQFF	TGCGCCAGCAGCCCAGCCCTAGCGGAGCTATCCTACAATGAGCAGTTCTTC	.	17	TRBD2	TRBV5-1	TRBJ2-1
CASSDPGQGALVNYGYTF	TGTGCCAGCAGTGATCCGGGACAGGGGGCGTTAGTTAACTATGGCTACACCTTC	once	18	TRBD1	TRBV28	TRBJ1-2
CASSLSTGFSMNTEAFF	TGTGCCAGCAGTTTGTCAACGGGGTTTTCCATGAACACTGAAGCTTTCTTT	once	17	.	TRBV28	TRBJ1-1